This T cell receptor beta chain emerged from a study of cytomegalovirus exposure and HLA in healthy donors. With 60 Vbeta and 13 Jbeta primers, the PCR was carried out. Produced via immunoSEQ multiplex PCR; TCRdb's table is partial and in-frame only. There are about 88,000 clones in the sample; just under 70% occur only once, and 2.5% to 3% lies in the top ten. Sequencing used PBMCs. This TCR came from a man in his forties or fifties in good health and CMV-seronegative.

CDR3 region: CASSFKAGNQPQHF. The CDR3 bases are TGTGCCAGCAGTTTTAAGGCAGGGAATCAGCCCCAGCATTTT. J is TRBJ1-5 and V is TRBV6-5, with D maybe TRBD1 (5 bases). CDR3 length: 14 residues. V was shortened by 4 bases and J by 4 bases, with 11 bases between the two germline ends. Germline-derived CDR1 and CDR2 are MNHEY and SVGAGI.